This T cell receptor (beta chain) is from a study of OX40 agonist ivuxolimab in advanced cancers. Whole-study context: While on treatment, patients had intravenous ivuxolimab at 0.01 to 10 mg/kg every 2 weeks.

Turning to this clone: Antigen specificity is unknown.

Autoimmune disease history or systemic immunosuppression led to patients being barred. Study-level findings and limits: The expanded peripheral T cells' antigen specificity was not determined. More expanded clones were seen, on average, in CD8+ T cells than in CD4+.

Sequencing was performed with immunoSEQ multiplex PCR; in TCRdb, only in-frame clones are kept and a portion is missing. Of fewer than 75,000 clones listed, approximately 90% are singletons. Trimming pared 3 bases from V and 0 bases from J, leaving 9 bases between. CDR3 length: 15 amino acids. CDR1 is SNHLY and CDR2 is FYNNEI in the germline V gene. The rearrangement joins TRBV2 to TRBJ2-4, with D tentatively TRBD2 (6 bases). The sample here was CD4+ or CD8+ T cells sorted from blood, taken in a trial of the OX40 agonist ivuxolimab. The sequence came from an adult with an advanced solid tumor such as melanoma, head and neck, liver or kidney cancer. The CDR3 region has the DNA TGTGCCAGCAGTGAGGAGGGACTAGCCAAAAACATTCAGTACTTC. Encoded protein: CASSEEGLAKNIQYF.